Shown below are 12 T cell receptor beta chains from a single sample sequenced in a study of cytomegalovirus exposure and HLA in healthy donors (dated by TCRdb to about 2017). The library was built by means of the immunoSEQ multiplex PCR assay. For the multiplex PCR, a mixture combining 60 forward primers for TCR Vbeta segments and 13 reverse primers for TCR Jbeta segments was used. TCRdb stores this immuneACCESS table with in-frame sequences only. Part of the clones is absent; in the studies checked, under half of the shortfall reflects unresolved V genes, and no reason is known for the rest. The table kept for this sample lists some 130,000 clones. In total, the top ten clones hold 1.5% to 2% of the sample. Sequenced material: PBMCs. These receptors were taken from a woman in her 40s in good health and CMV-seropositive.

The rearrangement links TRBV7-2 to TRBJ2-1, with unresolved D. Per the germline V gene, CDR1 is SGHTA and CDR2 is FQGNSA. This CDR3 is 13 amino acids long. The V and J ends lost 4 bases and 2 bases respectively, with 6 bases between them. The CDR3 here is CASSSDTYNEQFF. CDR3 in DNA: TGTGCCAGCAGCTCCGACACCTACAATGAGCAGTTCTTC.

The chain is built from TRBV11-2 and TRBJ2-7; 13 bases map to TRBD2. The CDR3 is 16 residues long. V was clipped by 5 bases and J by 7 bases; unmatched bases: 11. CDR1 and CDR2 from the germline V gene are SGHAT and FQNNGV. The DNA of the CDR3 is TGTGCCAGCAGCGAACTAGCGGGAGGGCCAGGCGCTGAGCAGTACTTC. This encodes CASSELAGGPGAEQYF.

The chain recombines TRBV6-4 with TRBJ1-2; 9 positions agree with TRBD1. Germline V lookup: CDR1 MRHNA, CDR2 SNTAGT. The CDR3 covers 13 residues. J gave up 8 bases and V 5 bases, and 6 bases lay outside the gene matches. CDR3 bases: TGTGCCAGCAGTAGGACAGGGGATTTGGGCTACACCTTC. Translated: CASSRTGDLGYTF.

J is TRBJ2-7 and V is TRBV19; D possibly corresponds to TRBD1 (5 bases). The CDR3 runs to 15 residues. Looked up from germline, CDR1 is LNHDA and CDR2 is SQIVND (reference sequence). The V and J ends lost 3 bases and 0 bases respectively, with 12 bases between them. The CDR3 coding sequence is TGTGCCAGTAGTATTAGACAGAGAAGCTCCTACGAGCAGTACTTC. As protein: CASSIRQRSSYEQYF. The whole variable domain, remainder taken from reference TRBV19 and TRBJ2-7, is DGGITQSPKYLFRKEGQNVTLSCEQNLNHDAMYWYRQDPGQGLRLIYYSQIVNDFQKGDIAEGYSVSREKKESFPLTVTSAQKNPTAFYLCASSIRQRSSYEQYFGPGTRLTVT.

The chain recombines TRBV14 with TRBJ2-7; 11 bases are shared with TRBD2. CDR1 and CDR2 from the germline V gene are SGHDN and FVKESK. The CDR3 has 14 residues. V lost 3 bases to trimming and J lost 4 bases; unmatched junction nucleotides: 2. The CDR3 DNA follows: TGTGCCAGCAGCCAGGGACTAGCGGTTTACGAGCAGTACTTC. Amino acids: CASSQGLAVYEQYF. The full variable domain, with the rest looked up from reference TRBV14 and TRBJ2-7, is EAGVTQFPSHSVIEKGQTVTLRCDPISGHDNLYWYRRVMGKEIKFLLHFVKESKQDESGMPNNRFLAERTGGTYSTLKVQPAELEDSGVYFCASSQGLAVYEQYFGPGTRLTVT.

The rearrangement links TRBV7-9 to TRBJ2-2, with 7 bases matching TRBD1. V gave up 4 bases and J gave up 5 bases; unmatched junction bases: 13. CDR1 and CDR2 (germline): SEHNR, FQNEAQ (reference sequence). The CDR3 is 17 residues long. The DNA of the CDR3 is TGTGCCAGCAGCTACCCCAGTAGACAGGGTGTAACCGGGGAGCTGTTTTTT. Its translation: CASSYPSRQGVTGELFF.

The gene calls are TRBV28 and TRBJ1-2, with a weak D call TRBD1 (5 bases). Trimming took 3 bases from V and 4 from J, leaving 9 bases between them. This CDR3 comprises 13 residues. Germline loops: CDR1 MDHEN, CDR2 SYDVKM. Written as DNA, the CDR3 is TGTGCCAGCAGTTTTCCAGGGATCTATGGCTACACCTTC. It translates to CASSFPGIYGYTF.

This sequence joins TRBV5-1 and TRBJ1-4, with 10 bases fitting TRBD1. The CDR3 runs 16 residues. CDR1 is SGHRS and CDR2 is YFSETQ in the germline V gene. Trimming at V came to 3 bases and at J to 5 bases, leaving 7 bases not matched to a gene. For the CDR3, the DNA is TGCGCCAGCAGCTCCCGACAGGGGGCATCGAATGAAAAACTGTTTTTT. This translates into CASSSRQGASNEKLFF.

CDR3 sequence (DNA): TGCGCCAGCAGCCAAGAATTTGAAAGCGGGTCCTACAATGAGCAGTTCTTC. Protein product: CASSQEFESGSYNEQFF. This chain joins TRBV4-1 and TRBJ2-1, with a tentative D call TRBD2 (6 bases). Between the trimmed V and J ends, which lost 0 bases and 1 base, there was a span of 13 bases. Germline CDR1 and CDR2: MGHRA and YSYEKL. CDR3 length: 17 amino acids.

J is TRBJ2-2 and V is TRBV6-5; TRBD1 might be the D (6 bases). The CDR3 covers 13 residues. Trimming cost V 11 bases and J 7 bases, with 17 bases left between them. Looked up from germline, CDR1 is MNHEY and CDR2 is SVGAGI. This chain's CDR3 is CAGGQGFGGELFF. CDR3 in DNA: TGTGCCGGCGGGCAGGGGTTCGGCGGGGAGCTGTTTTTT.

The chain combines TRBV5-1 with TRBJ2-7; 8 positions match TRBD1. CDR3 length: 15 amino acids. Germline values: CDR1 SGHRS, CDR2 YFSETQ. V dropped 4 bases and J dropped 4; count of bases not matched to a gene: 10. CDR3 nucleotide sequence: TGCGCCAGCAGCGGCGAAGGGACAGGACTATACGAGCAGTACTTC. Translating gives CASSGEGTGLYEQYF.

CDR3 bases: TGTGCCAGCACCCTAGCAGCGGATACGCAGTATTTT. Its protein is CASTLAADTQYF. This rearrangement joins TRBV6-1 to TRBJ2-3; D might be TRBD2 (5 bases). The germline V and J ends were trimmed by 7 bases and 6 bases, with 11 bases remaining between them. Germline-derived CDR1 and CDR2 are MNHNS and SASEGT. This CDR3 comprises 12 residues.